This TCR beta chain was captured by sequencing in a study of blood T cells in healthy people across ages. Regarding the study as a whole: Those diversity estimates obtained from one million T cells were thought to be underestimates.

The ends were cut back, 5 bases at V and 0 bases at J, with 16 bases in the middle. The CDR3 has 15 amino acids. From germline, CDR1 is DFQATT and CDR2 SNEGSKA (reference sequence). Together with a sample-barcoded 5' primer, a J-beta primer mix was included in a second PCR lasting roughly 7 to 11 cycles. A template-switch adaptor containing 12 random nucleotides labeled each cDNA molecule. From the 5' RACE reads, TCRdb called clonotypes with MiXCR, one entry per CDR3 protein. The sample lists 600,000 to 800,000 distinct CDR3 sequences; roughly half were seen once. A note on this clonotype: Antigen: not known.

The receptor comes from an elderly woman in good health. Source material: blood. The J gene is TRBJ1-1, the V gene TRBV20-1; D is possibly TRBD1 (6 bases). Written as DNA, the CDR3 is TGCAGTGCTCCGACCCACGGGGGGCTGAACACTGAAGCTTTCTTT. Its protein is CSAPTHGGLNTEAFF.